Detailed here is one TCR beta chain. The target antigen is unknown. Sequencing used immunoSEQ multiplex PCR; TCRdb keeps in-frame clones, though not all of them. The sample records millions of clones, approximately 94% being singletons. The data are from a study of shared clonotypes between healthy human individuals. The V end was cut by 0 bases, the J end by 1 base, with 10 bases between. Per the germline V gene, CDR1 is KGHSH and CDR2 is LQKENI. The CDR3 extends over 15 amino acids. Study-level points and caveats: It was the non-shared clonotypes that had lower generation probabilities than clonotypes shared by all four donors.

This chain uses TRBV18 with TRBJ2-7; D may be TRBD2 (6 bases). Sequencing input: naive CD4+ T cells sorted from blood. Subset reported: CD45RA+ positively selected. This sequence was found in a man between 18 and 35 years old in good health. The DNA of the CDR3 is TGTGCCAGCTCACCACCCCCTAGCGCGTCCTACGAGCAGTACTTC. The encoded protein is CASSPPPSASYEQYF.